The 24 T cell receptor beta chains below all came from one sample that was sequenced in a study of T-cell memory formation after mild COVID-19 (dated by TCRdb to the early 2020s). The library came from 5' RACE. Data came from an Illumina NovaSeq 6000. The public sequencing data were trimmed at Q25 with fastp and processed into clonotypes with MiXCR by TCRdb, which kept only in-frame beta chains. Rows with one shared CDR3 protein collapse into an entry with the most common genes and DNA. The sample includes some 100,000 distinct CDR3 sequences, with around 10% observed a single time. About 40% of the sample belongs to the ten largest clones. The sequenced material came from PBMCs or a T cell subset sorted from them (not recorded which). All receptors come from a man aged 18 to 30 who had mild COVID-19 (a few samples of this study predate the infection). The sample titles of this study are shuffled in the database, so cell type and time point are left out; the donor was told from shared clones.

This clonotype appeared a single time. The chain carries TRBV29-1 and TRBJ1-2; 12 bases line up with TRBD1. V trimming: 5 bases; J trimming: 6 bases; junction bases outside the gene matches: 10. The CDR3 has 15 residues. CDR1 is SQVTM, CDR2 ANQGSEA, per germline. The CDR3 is CSVTPGQGAPDGYTF. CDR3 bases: TGCAGCGTTACCCCGGGACAGGGGGCGCCTGATGGCTACACCTTC.

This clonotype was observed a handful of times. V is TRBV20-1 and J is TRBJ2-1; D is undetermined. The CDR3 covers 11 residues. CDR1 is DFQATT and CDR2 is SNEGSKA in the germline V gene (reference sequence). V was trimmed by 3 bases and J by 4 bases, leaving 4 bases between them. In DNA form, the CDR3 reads TGCAGTGCTAGGGATTACAATGAGCAGTTCTTC. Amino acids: CSARDYNEQFF.

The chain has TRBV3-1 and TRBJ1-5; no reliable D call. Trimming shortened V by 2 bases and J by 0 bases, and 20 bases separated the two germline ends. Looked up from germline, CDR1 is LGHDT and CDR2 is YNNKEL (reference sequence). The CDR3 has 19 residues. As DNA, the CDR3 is TGTGCCAGCAGCCAATCCCGGGATTCACCCTTCTTTAGCAATCAGCCCCAGCATTTT. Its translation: CASSQSRDSPFFSNQPQHF.

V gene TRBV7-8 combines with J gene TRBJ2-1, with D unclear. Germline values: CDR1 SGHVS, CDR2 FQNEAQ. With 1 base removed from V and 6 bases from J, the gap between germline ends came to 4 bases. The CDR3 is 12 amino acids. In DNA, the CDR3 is TGTGCCAGCAGCTTAGGGAGCAATGAGCAGTTCTTC. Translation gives CASSLGSNEQFF.

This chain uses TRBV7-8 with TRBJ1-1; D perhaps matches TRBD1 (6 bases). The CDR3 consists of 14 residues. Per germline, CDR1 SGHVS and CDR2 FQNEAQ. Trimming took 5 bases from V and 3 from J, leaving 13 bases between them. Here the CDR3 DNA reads TGTGCCAGCAGCCCAGCCACAGGGTACACTGAAGCTTTCTTT. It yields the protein CASSPATGYTEAFF. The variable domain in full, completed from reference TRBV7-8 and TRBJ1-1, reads GAGVSQSPRYKVAKRGQDVALRCDPISGHVSLFWYQQALGQGPEFLTYFQNEAQLDKSGLPSDRFFAERPEGSVSTLKIQRTQQEDSAVYLCASSPATGYTEAFFGQGTRLTVV.

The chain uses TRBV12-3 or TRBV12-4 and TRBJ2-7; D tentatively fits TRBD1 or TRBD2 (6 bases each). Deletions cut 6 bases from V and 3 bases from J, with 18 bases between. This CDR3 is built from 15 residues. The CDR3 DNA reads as TGTGCCAGCAGCCTAGGGGGGACCTACATCTACGAGCAGTACTTC. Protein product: CASSLGGTYIYEQYF.

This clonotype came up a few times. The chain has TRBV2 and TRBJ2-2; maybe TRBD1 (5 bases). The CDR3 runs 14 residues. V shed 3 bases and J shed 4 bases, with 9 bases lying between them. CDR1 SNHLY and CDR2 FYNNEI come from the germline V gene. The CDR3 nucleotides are TGTGCCAGCAGTGACAGGGCGATCACCGGGGAGCTGTTTTTT. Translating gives CASSDRAITGELFF.

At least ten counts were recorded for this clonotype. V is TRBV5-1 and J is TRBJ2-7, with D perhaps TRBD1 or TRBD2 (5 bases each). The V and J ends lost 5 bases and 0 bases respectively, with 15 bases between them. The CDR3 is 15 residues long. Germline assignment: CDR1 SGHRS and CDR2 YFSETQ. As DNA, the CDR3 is TGCGCCAGCAGTCATGGGACGGGATGCTCCTACGAGCAGTACGTC. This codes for CASSHGTGCSYEQYV.

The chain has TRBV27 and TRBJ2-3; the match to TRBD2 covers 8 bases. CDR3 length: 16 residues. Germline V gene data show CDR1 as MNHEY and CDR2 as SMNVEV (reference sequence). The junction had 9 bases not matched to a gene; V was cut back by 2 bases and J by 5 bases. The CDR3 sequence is CASSLSPAGAEDTQYF. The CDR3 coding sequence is TGTGCCAGCAGTTTAAGCCCAGCGGGGGCTGAAGATACGCAGTATTTT.

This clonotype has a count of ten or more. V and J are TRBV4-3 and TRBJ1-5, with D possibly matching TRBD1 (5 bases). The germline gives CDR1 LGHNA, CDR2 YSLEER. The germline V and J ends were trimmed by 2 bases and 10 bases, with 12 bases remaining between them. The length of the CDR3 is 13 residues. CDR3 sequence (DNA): TGCGCCAGCAGCCAATTGCAGGGTAAACCCCAGCATTTT. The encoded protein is CASSQLQGKPQHF.

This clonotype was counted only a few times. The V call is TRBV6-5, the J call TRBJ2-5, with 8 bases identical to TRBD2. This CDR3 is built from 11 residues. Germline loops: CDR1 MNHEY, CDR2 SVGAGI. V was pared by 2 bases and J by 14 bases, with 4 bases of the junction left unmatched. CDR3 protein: CASSYGTRSYF. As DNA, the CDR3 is TGTGCCAGCAGTTACGGGACTAGGTCCTACTTC.

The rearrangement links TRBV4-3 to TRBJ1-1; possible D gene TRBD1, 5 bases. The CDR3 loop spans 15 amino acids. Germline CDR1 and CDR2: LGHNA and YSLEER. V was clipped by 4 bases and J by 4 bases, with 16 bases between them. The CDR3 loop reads CASSPRGDGVTEAFF. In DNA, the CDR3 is TGCGCCAGCAGCCCGCGGGGGGACGGGGTCACTGAAGCTTTCTTT.

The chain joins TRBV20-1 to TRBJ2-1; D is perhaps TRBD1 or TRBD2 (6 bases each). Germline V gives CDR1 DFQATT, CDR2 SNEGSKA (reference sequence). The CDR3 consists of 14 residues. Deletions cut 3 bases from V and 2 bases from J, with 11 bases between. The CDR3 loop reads CSASGRGPYNEQFF. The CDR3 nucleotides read TGCAGTGCTAGTGGTCGGGGGCCCTACAATGAGCAGTTCTTC.

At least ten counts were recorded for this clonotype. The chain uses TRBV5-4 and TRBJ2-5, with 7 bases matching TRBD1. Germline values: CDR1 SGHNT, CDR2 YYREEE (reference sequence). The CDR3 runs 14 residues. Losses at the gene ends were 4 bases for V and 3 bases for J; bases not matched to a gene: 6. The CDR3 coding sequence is TGTGCCAGCAGCCCGACAGGGATGGAAGAGACCCAGTACTTC. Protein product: CASSPTGMEETQYF.

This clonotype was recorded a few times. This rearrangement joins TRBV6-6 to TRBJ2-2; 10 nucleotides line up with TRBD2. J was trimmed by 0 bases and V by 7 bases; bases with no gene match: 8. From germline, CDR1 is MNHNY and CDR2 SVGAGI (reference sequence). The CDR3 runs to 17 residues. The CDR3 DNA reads TGTGCCAGCACCCTCCGAAGCGGGGGGGCGAACACCGGGGAGCTGTTTTTT. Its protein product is CASTLRSGGANTGELFF.

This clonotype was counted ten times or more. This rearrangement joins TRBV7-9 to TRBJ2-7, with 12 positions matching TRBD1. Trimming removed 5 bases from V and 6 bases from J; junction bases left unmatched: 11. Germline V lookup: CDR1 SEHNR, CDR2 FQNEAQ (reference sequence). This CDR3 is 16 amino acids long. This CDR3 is CASSPLPGQGAVEQYF. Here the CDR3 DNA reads TGTGCCAGCAGCCCCCTTCCGGGACAGGGGGCCGTCGAGCAGTACTTC.

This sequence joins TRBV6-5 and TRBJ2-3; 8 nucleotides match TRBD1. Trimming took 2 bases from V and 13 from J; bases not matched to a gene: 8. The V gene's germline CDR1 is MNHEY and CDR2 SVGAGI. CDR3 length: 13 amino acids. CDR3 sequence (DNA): TGTGCCAGCAGTTACGCCCAGGGGGCGGAGGAGTATTTT. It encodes CASSYAQGAEEYF.

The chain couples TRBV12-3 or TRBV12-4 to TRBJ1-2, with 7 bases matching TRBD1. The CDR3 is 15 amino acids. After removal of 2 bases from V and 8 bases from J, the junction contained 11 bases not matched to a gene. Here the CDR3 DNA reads TGTGCCAGCAGTTTATTTTTATGGACAGGAGAAGGCTACACCTTC. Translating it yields CASSLFLWTGEGYTF.

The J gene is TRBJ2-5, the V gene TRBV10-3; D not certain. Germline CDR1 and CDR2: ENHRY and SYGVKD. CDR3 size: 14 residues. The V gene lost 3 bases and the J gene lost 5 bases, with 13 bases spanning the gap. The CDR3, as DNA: TGTGCCATCAGTGAAGCAGGAGAAATCGAGACCCAGTACTTC. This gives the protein CAISEAGEIETQYF.

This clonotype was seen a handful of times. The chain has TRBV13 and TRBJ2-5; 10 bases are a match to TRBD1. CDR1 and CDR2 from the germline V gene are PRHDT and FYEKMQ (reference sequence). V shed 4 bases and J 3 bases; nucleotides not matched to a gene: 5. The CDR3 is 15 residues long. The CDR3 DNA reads TGTGCCAGCAGCTCTTATGGGACAGGGGAAGAGACCCAGTACTTC. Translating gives CASSSYGTGEETQYF. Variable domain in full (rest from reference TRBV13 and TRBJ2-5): AAGVIQSPRHLIKEKRETATLKCYPIPRHDTVYWYQQGPGQDPQFLISFYEKMQSDKGSIPDRFSAQQFSDYHSELNMSSLELGDSALYFCASSSYGTGEETQYFGPGTRLLVL.

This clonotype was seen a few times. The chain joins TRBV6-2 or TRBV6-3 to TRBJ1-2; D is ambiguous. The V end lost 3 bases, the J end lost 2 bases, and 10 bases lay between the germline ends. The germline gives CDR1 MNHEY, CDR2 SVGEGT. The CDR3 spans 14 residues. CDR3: CASSYTALNYGYTF. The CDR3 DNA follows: TGTGCCAGCAGTTATACAGCTCTGAACTATGGCTACACCTTC.

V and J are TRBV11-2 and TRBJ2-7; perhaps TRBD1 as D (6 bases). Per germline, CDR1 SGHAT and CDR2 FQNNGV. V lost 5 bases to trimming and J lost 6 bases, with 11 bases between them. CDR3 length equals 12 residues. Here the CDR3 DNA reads TGTGCCAGCAGCCCGGACAGTCTCGAGCAGTACGTC. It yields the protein CASSPDSLEQYV.

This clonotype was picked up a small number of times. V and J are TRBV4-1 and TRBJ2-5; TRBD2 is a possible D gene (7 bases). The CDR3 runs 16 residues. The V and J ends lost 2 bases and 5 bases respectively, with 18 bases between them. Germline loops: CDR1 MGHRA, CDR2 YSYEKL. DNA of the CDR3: TGCGCCAGCAGCCAATCAACCCCGGGGGGCAGCGAGACCCAGTACTTC. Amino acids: CASSQSTPGGSETQYF.

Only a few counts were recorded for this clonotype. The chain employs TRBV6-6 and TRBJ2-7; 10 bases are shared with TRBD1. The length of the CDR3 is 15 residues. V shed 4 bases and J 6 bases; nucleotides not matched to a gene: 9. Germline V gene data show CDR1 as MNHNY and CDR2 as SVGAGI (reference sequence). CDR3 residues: CASSWTGTGASEQYV. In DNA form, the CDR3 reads TGTGCCAGCAGTTGGACCGGGACAGGGGCAAGCGAGCAGTACGTC.